Below, 18 T cell receptor beta chains from the same sample are listed, as sequenced in a study of control samples from healthy donors and cancer patients. Assay: immunoSEQ multiplex PCR; the TCRdb copy retains only in-frame clones and omits some. The sample has fewer than 250,000 clones. Sequencing used blood. These receptors all stem from a woman aged 25-40 years in good health.

The chain employs TRBV14 and TRBJ1-2; D not resolved. Trimming cost V 0 bases and J 1 base, with 12 bases left between them. CDR3 length equals 16 residues. In germline, CDR1 is SGHDN, CDR2 FVKESK. Here the CDR3 reads CASSQDGGRFNYGYTF. The CDR3 DNA reads TGTGCCAGCAGCCAAGACGGCGGACGTTTTAACTATGGCTACACCTTC.

This chain connects TRBV5-8 to TRBJ2-7, with D possibly matching TRBD1 (6 bases). Germline V gene lookup returns CDR1 SGHTS and CDR2 YDEGEE. The CDR3 contains 15 residues. V was clipped by 5 bases and J by 1 base, with 16 bases between them. The CDR3 spells CASRSLGTPSYEQYF. In nucleotides, the CDR3 is TGTGCCAGCAGGTCCCTCGGGACACCTTCCTACGAGCAGTACTTC.

The chain combines TRBV3-1 (or the pseudogene TRBV3-2) with TRBJ2-3; D is perhaps TRBD2 (6 bases). This CDR3 comprises 14 residues. Germline values: CDR1 LGHDT, CDR2 YNNKEL (reference sequence). V was pared by 1 base and J by 1 base, with 6 bases between. The CDR3 reads CASSQAGGTDTQYF. The CDR3 bases are TGTGCCAGCAGCCAAGCGGGGGGCACAGATACGCAGTATTTT.

The V and J genes are TRBV5-1 and TRBJ1-1, with 9 bases that match TRBD1. Trimming took 3 bases from V and 2 from J; bases not matched to a gene: 14. Germline CDR1 reads SGHRS; CDR2 reads YFSETQ. The CDR3 runs 18 residues. CDR3 nucleotides: TGCGCCAGCAGCTCGTCCCGGGACAGGGTAGGGACCAACACTGAAGCTTTCTTT. This translates into CASSSSRDRVGTNTEAFF.

The rearrangement joins TRBV6-5 to TRBJ2-5; tentative D call: TRBD1 (6 bases). CDR1 is MNHEY and CDR2 is SVGAGI in the germline V gene. The CDR3 contains 15 residues. V shed 2 bases and J shed 6 bases, with 16 bases lying between them. CDR3 sequence: CASSYNRVGPKTQYF. In nucleotides, the CDR3 is TGTGCCAGCAGTTACAACAGGGTGGGGCCGAAGACCCAGTACTTC.

CDR3 sequence reads: CASSIPGTGGNEQYF. CDR3 in DNA: TGCGCCAGCAGCATACCCGGGACAGGTGGGAACGAGCAGTACTTC. This chain links TRBV5-1 with TRBJ2-7; 8 bases fit TRBD1. The CDR3 has 15 residues. CDR1 SGHRS and CDR2 YFSETQ come from the germline V gene. With V trimmed by 4 bases and J by 5 bases, 11 bases remained unmatched.

This sequence joins TRBV5-4 and TRBJ1-1; 8 positions agree with TRBD1. The CDR3 extends over 15 amino acids. The junction had 6 bases not matched to a gene; V was cut back by 1 base and J by 4 bases. Germline CDR1 is SGHNT and CDR2 is YYREEE (reference sequence). The CDR3 loop reads CASSLQGARPTEAFF. For the CDR3, the DNA is TGTGCCAGCAGCTTGCAGGGGGCGCGCCCCACTGAAGCTTTCTTT.

The chain recombines TRBV3-1 (or the pseudogene TRBV3-2) with TRBJ1-4; TRBD1 matches at 9 bases. V lost 4 bases and J lost 6; bases outside the gene matches: 6. Germline V gene data show CDR1 as LGHDT and CDR2 as YNNKEL (reference sequence). The CDR3 length is 15 residues. The CDR3 DNA reads TGTGCCAGCAGCCCGGGACAGGGAGTAGATGAAAAACTGTTTTTT. Its protein product is CASSPGQGVDEKLFF.

This chain uses TRBV19 with TRBJ1-1; the D gene is possibly TRBD1 (5 bases). CDR3 length equals 13 residues. From germline, CDR1 is LNHDA and CDR2 SQIVND (reference sequence). V was clipped by 3 bases and J by 5 bases, with 10 bases between them. CDR3 in amino acids: CASSIAGMTEAFF. In DNA form, the CDR3 reads TGTGCCAGTAGTATTGCAGGGATGACTGAAGCTTTCTTT. Together with reference TRBV19 and TRBJ1-1, the CDR3 gives the full variable domain: DGGITQSPKYLFRKEGQNVTLSCEQNLNHDAMYWYRQDPGQGLRLIYYSQIVNDFQKGDIAEGYSVSREKKESFPLTVTSAQKNPTAFYLCASSIAGMTEAFFGQGTRLTVV.

As for this clone: The DNA is omitted, as the CDR3 cannot be located on it reliably, and the CDR3 follows TCRdb's listing. The chain couples TRBV6-2 or TRBV6-3 to TRBJ2-6; the table's D call, TRBD1, was not checked against the DNA. Germline CDR1 reads MNHEY; CDR2 reads SVGEGT. The CDR3 is 20 amino acids in total, end residues counted. CDR3 amino acids: CASSYSFRARGRSGANVLTF.

V is TRBV9 and J is TRBJ2-3; D remains ambiguous. The CDR3 covers 14 residues. Germline CDR1 is SGDLS and CDR2 is YYNGEE. Trimming pared 0 bases from V and 1 base from J, leaving 6 bases between. The CDR3 sequence: CASSVADRTDTQYF. Written as DNA, the CDR3 is TGTGCCAGCAGCGTAGCGGATCGCACAGATACGCAGTATTTT.

This chain joins TRBV10-3 and TRBJ2-1, with 12 bases aligning to TRBD2. Germline CDR1 ENHRY, CDR2 SYGVKD. The CDR3 covers 15 residues. The trim removed 8 bases at V and 7 bases at J, leaving 9 bases unmatched. The CDR3 region is CAIYFRTSGENEQFF. The CDR3 bases are TGTGCCATCTATTTCCGGACTAGCGGGGAGAATGAGCAGTTCTTC.

The CDR3 sequence is CASSPKTGQGNYEQYF. In DNA form, the CDR3 reads TGTGCCAGCTCACCTAAGACTGGACAGGGGAACTACGAGCAGTACTTC. The J gene is TRBJ2-7, the V gene TRBV18; the match to TRBD1 covers 9 bases. The CDR3 has 16 amino acids. V shed 3 bases, J shed 3 bases, and the junction held 9 bases outside the gene matches. The germline gives CDR1 KGHSH, CDR2 LQKENI.

Comment on this clone: The sample carries other DNA sequences with the same CDR3. The chain carries TRBV18 and TRBJ1-3, with a weak D call TRBD1 (5 bases). The germline CDR1 and CDR2 sequences are KGHSH and LQKENI. The CDR3 is 13 amino acids. The V end was cut by 2 bases, the J end by 4 bases, with 6 bases between. The CDR3 here is CASSPGAGNTIYF. CDR3 sequence (DNA): TGTGCCAGCTCACCAGGGGCGGGAAACACCATATATTTT.

The CDR3, as DNA: TGCGCCAGCAGTGAGTCGTGGACAGGGGATACTGAAGCTTTCTTT. Its protein product is CASSESWTGDTEAFF. This sequence joins TRBV10-1 and TRBJ1-1, with 9 bases matching TRBD1. The germline gives CDR1 WNHNN, CDR2 SYGVQD (reference sequence). Losses at the gene ends were 0 bases for V and 5 bases for J; bases not matched to a gene: 4. The CDR3 is 15 amino acids.

The genes are TRBV7-2 and TRBJ2-3, with 14 bases identical to TRBD2. V dropped 5 bases and J dropped 3; count of bases not matched to a gene: 7. Germline CDR1 reads SGHTA; CDR2 reads FQGNSA. The CDR3 extends over 17 amino acids. For the CDR3, the DNA is TGTGCCAGCAGCCACGCCGGACTAGCGGGGGGAACAGATACGCAGTATTTT. It codes for CASSHAGLAGGTDTQYF.

V usage is TRBV30 and J usage is TRBJ1-6, with 7 bases identical to TRBD1. CDR1 is GTSNPN and CDR2 is SVGIG in the germline V gene (reference sequence). This CDR3 spans 15 amino acids. J gave up 7 bases and V 2 bases, and 8 bases lay outside the gene matches. CDR3 in amino acids: CAWSSHRGPNSPLHF. The CDR3 DNA reads TGTGCCTGGAGTTCACACAGGGGACCCAATTCACCCCTCCACTTT.

This rearrangement joins TRBV10-3 to TRBJ2-5; D gene ambiguous. Germline lookup yields CDR1 ENHRY and CDR2 SYGVKD. The CDR3 length is 12 residues. V dropped 1 base and J dropped 5 bases, with 5 bases sitting between them. The CDR3 region is CAISEFTETQYF. For the CDR3, the DNA is TGTGCCATCAGTGAGTTCACGGAGACCCAGTACTTC.